The present entry profiles one T cell receptor (beta chain) with its context. Its antigen is undetermined. The entry originates in a study of cytomegalovirus exposure and HLA in healthy donors. Study-wide points: Confirmation in vitro established that a few CMV-associated chains were specific for CMV antigens. Cytomegalovirus-associated status was assigned to more than 150 TCR beta chains.

The protocol was immunoSEQ multiplex PCR, while the TCRdb copy is restricted to in-frame clones and leaves out a portion. The sample records a few hundred thousand clones, roughly 85% being singletons. With 3 bases clipped from V and 1 base from J, the junction kept 2 bases outside the gene matches. The CDR3 is 16 residues long. Germline V gene lookup returns CDR1 SGHNT and CDR2 YENEEA. The receptor was isolated from a woman younger than 35 in good health and CMV-seronegative. Sample: PBMCs. V is TRBV11-3 and J is TRBJ2-5; TRBD2 agrees at 13 bases. The CDR3: CASSFGLAGAQETQYF. The CDR3 DNA follows: TGTGCCAGCAGCTTTGGACTAGCGGGGGCCCAAGAGACCCAGTACTTC.